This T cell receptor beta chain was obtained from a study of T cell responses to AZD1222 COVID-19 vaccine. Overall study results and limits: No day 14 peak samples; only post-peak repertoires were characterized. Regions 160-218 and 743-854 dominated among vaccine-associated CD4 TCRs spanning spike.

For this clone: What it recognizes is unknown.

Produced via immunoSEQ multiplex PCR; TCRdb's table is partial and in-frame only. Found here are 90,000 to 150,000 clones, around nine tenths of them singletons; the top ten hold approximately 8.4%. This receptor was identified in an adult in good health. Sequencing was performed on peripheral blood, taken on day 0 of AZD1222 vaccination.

CDR3 in amino acids: CASSQGPFSGYTF. The CDR3 region has the DNA TGCGCCAGCAGCCAAGGCCCCTTCTCTGGCTACACCTTC. This chain connects TRBV4-1 to TRBJ1-2; D gene unclear. V was shortened by 1 base and J by 7 bases, with 10 bases between the two germline ends. Germline V gives CDR1 MGHRA, CDR2 YSYEKL. The length of the CDR3 is 13 residues.